This entry lists 27 T cell receptor beta chains sequenced from one sample in a study of OX40 agonist ivuxolimab in advanced cancers. Using immunoSEQ multiplex PCR, the repertoire was profiled, and TCRdb retains in-frame clones only, with some absent. The profile shows 60,000 to 85,000 clones, just under 90% of them singletons. Sequencing used CD4+ or CD8+ T cells sorted from blood, obtained in a trial of the OX40 agonist ivuxolimab. The receptors were sampled from an adult with an advanced solid tumor such as melanoma, head and neck, liver or kidney cancer.

J is TRBJ2-7 and V is TRBV29-1, with TRBD2 identical over 8 bases. The germline CDR1 and CDR2 sequences are SQVTM and ANQGSEA. CDR3 length: 12 amino acids. The CDR3 nucleotides are TGCACCGCCGGGACTAGTTCCTACGAGCAGTACTTC. Residues: CTAGTSSYEQYF.

The chain recombines TRBV9 with TRBJ1-3; weak D call: TRBD1 (6 bases). Between the trimmed V and J ends, which lost 0 bases and 0 bases, there was a span of 19 bases. CDR1 and CDR2 (germline): SGDLS, YYNGEE. This CDR3 has 19 residues. CDR3 nucleotides: TGTGCCAGCAGCGTAGGACATGCAGGGGCGCATGACTCTGGAAACACCATATATTTT. Residues: CASSVGHAGAHDSGNTIYF. The full variable domain, in which reference TRBV9 and TRBJ1-3 provide the parts outside the CDR3, is DSGVTQTPKHLITATGQRVTLRCSPRSGDLSVYWYQQSLDQGLQFLIQYYNGEERAKGNILERFSAQQFPDLHSELNLSSLELGDSALYFCASSVGHAGAHDSGNTIYFGEGSWLTVV.

The V and J genes are TRBV4-1 and TRBJ2-6; 8 positions match TRBD1. The germline CDR1 and CDR2 sequences are MGHRA and YSYEKL. The V gene end was trimmed by 0 bases and the J gene end by 4 bases; junction bases not matched to a gene: 11. There are 19 residues in the CDR3. The CDR3: CASSQEADRDLAGANVLTF. CDR3 DNA sequence: TGCGCCAGCAGCCAAGAGGCGGACAGGGATCTCGCCGGGGCCAACGTCCTGACTTTC.

The V and J genes are TRBV7-9 and TRBJ1-2; D remains ambiguous. The length of the CDR3 is 12 residues. The ends were cut back, 1 base at V and 5 bases at J, with 5 bases in the middle. Per germline, CDR1 SEHNR and CDR2 FQNEAQ (reference sequence). CDR3 protein: CASSLVGYGYTF. The CDR3 nucleotides read TGTGCCAGCAGCTTAGTGGGGTATGGCTACACCTTC.

The chain is built from TRBV5-4 and TRBJ1-4, with 10 bases identical to TRBD1. This CDR3 comprises 15 residues. The trim removed 4 bases at V and 6 bases at J, leaving 6 bases unmatched. The V gene's germline CDR1 is SGHNT and CDR2 YYREEE (reference sequence). CDR3 loop: CASSTSGTGDEKLFF. CDR3 DNA: TGTGCCAGCAGCACCTCCGGGACAGGGGATGAAAAACTGTTTTTT.

As DNA, the CDR3 is TGCGCCAGCAGCTTTGGGACAGGGGCCGGGGATGAAAAACTGTTTTTT. Protein sequence: CASSFGTGAGDEKLFF. V and J are TRBV5-1 and TRBJ1-4; 10 nucleotides line up with TRBD1. Trimming at V came to 2 bases and at J to 6 bases, leaving 7 bases not matched to a gene. Germline values: CDR1 SGHRS, CDR2 YFSETQ. The CDR3 extends over 16 amino acids.

V is TRBV18 and J is TRBJ2-1; TRBD2 agrees at 8 bases. V shed 3 bases and J 12 bases; nucleotides not matched to a gene: 4. Per germline, CDR1 KGHSH and CDR2 LQKENI. The CDR3 contains 12 residues. The CDR3 sequence: CASSPTREGQFF. The CDR3 bases are TGTGCCAGCTCACCGACCCGGGAGGGGCAGTTCTTC.

This rearrangement joins TRBV28 to TRBJ1-1; no clear D. CDR3 length equals 14 residues. Germline CDR1 and CDR2: MDHEN and SYDVKM. Trimming took off 2 bases at V and 6 bases at J, with 13 bases between the two ends. The DNA for the CDR3 is TGTGCCAGCAGTTTAGTTCAGGAGCGAGCTGAAGCTTTCTTT. Amino acids: CASSLVQERAEAFF.

V gene TRBV7-2 combines with J gene TRBJ1-5, with TRBD1 matching over 9 bases. Germline lookup yields CDR1 SGHTA and CDR2 FQGNSA. CDR3 size: 15 residues. Trimming removed 4 bases from V and 6 bases from J; junction bases left unmatched: 7. The CDR3 bases are TGTGCCAGCAGCTCGGGACAGGGTGTGAGTCAGCCCCAGCATTTT. It is translated as CASSSGQGVSQPQHF.

The chain combines TRBV27 with TRBJ2-2; D is undetermined. Germline CDR1 MNHEY, CDR2 SMNVEV (reference sequence). V lost 5 bases and J lost 2, with 15 bases in between. This CDR3 is built from 16 residues. CDR3 protein: CASSPIAAVNTGELFF. CDR3 bases: TGTGCCAGCAGTCCGATCGCGGCAGTCAACACCGGGGAGCTGTTTTTT.

The chain employs TRBV20-1 and TRBJ1-1; the D is unclear. Germline CDR1 is DFQATT and CDR2 is SNEGSKA (reference sequence). This CDR3 is 10 amino acids long. Trimming cost V 5 bases and J 8 bases, with 9 bases left between them. The CDR3 DNA is TGCAGTGCTGAATGGCGAGAAGCTTTCTTT. Translation gives CSAEWREAFF.

The V call is TRBV27, the J call TRBJ2-1; D unclear. This CDR3 region has 15 residues. With 3 bases removed from V and 6 bases from J, the gap between germline ends came to 15 bases. Germline V gene sequence: CDR1 MNHEY, CDR2 SMNVEV (reference sequence). The CDR3 sequence: CASSFYSPTPNEQFF. CDR3 DNA: TGTGCCAGCAGTTTTTACTCCCCCACACCCAATGAGCAGTTCTTC.

CDR3 residues: CASSTNTGELFF. CDR3 in DNA: TGCGCCAGCAGTACAAACACCGGGGAGCTGTTTTTT. The chain is built from TRBV10-1 and TRBJ2-2, with D uncertain. This CDR3 spans 12 amino acids. With 5 bases removed from V and 2 bases from J, the gap between germline ends came to 3 bases. Germline V lookup: CDR1 WNHNN, CDR2 SYGVQD (reference sequence).

This chain joins TRBV30 and TRBJ2-7; the D gene is possibly TRBD2 (5 bases). The germline gives CDR1 GTSNPN, CDR2 SVGIG (reference sequence). This CDR3 is built from 12 residues. V lost 3 bases, J lost 6 bases, and 12 bases lay in between. The CDR3: CAWRPGDLEQYF. CDR3 coding DNA: TGTGCCTGGAGGCCCGGGGATCTCGAGCAGTACTTC.

The chain carries TRBV6-5 and TRBJ2-7; 8 nucleotides match TRBD2. The CDR3 consists of 13 residues. V trimming: 8 bases; J trimming: 4 bases; junction bases outside the gene matches: 7. In germline, CDR1 is MNHEY, CDR2 SVGAGI. CDR3 amino acids: CASQRREDYEQYF. The CDR3 DNA reads TGTGCCAGCCAGCGGCGGGAGGATTACGAGCAGTACTTC.

V usage is TRBV6-1 and J usage is TRBJ1-1; D unresolved. The germline V gene has CDR1 MNHNS and CDR2 SASEGT. Between the trimmed V and J ends, which lost 3 bases and 1 base, there was a span of 9 bases. There are 14 residues in the CDR3. Here the CDR3 DNA reads TGTGCCAGCAGTGACGGCAGGCAGAACACTGAAGCTTTCTTT. Translating it yields CASSDGRQNTEAFF.

This chain joins TRBV5-1 and TRBJ2-3, with 10 bases lining up with TRBD1. The CDR3 has 14 residues. Germline CDR1 and CDR2: SGHRS and YFSETQ. Trimming cost V 2 bases and J 13 bases; bases outside gene matches: 10. CDR3 DNA sequence: TGCGCCAGCAGCTTTGACCCAGGGACAGGGGCCGAGTATTTT. Translated: CASSFDPGTGAEYF.

The chain combines TRBV10-3 with TRBJ1-5; D perhaps matches TRBD1 (5 bases). Deletions cut 6 bases from V and 0 bases from J, with 18 bases between. This CDR3 contains 17 residues. Germline values: CDR1 ENHRY, CDR2 SYGVKD. The CDR3 loop is CAISSPSGTTSNQPQHF. The CDR3 DNA sequence: TGTGCCATCAGCTCCCCCTCAGGGACGACTAGCAATCAGCCCCAGCATTTT.

The rearrangement links TRBV4-1 to TRBJ2-3; D possibly corresponds to TRBD2 (6 bases). V lost 7 bases to trimming and J lost 2 bases, with 13 bases between them. Germline V gives CDR1 MGHRA, CDR2 YSYEKL. The CDR3 totals 14 residues. In DNA form, the CDR3 reads TGCGCCAGCACTCGGGACTTCAACACAGATACGCAGTATTTT. Its protein is CASTRDFNTDTQYF.

A single count supports this clone. This chain links TRBV12-1 with TRBJ2-1; the table's D call TRBD2 went unverified against the DNA. TRBV12-1 is assigned pseudogene status. The CDR3 is 18 amino acids. The CDR3 region is CASSPLAGEPSSYNEQFF. The DNA of the CDR3 is TGTGCCAGCAGCCCCCTAGCGGGAGAGCCGAGCTCCTACAATGAGCAGTTCTTC.

This clone showed up just a few times. The chain couples TRBV19 to TRBJ2-3; 7 bases are a match to TRBD2. V dropped 7 bases and J dropped 3; count of bases not matched to a gene: 13. This CDR3 is 16 amino acids long. Germline V CDR1 and CDR2: LNHDA, SQIVND (reference sequence). CDR3 in DNA: TGTGCCAGTATCGTCGCGGGGGAGCCTTATACAGATACGCAGTATTTT. It encodes CASIVAGEPYTDTQYF.

The chain links TRBV6-6 to TRBJ2-7, with D possibly matching TRBD2 (6 bases). The CDR3 has 13 amino acids. V lost 5 bases and J lost 2, with 10 bases in between. Germline V gives CDR1 MNHNY, CDR2 SVGAGI (reference sequence). The CDR3: CASSRDFPYEQYF. In nucleotides, the CDR3 is TGTGCCAGCAGTCGGGACTTTCCCTACGAGCAGTACTTC.

V usage is TRBV10-3 and J usage is TRBJ2-3; 8 nucleotides line up with TRBD2. Germline CDR1 and CDR2: ENHRY and SYGVKD. J was trimmed by 6 bases and V by 4 bases; bases with no gene match: 21. The length of the CDR3 is 19 residues. The CDR3 DNA follows: TGTGCCATCAGTGGGGCCGACTCAAGTAGCGGGGCTATCCGGGATACGCAGTATTTT. This codes for CAISGADSSSGAIRDTQYF.

V usage is TRBV15 and J usage is TRBJ2-7, with TRBD1 matching over 11 bases. The CDR3 is 17 residues long. The trim removed 1 base at V and 4 bases at J, leaving 9 bases unmatched. Germline assignment: CDR1 LNHNV and CDR2 YYDKDF (reference sequence). The CDR3 DNA is TGTGCCACCAGCAGAGCGGGGGCGGGACAGGGGGATTACGAGCAGTACTTC. It is translated as CATSRAGAGQGDYEQYF.

The chain has TRBV4-2 and TRBJ2-5, with 7 nucleotides matching TRBD2. The J call is in doubt because the DNA end fits TRBJ2-7 better. This CDR3 spans 15 amino acids. The germline V gene encodes CDR1 LGHNA and CDR2 YNFKEQ. The CDR3 sequence: CASSQDGGRGYEQYF. CDR3 in DNA: TGTGCCAGCAGCCAAGATGGCGGGAGAGGGTACGAGCAGTACTTC.

The chain carries TRBV5-6 and TRBJ2-1; a weak D match, TRBD1 (6 bases). CDR3 length equals 16 residues. CDR1 is SGHDT and CDR2 is YYEEEE in the germline V gene. Trimming took 0 bases from V and 0 from J, leaving 10 bases between them. CDR3 residues: CASSLGGQYSYNEQFF. The CDR3 DNA follows: TGTGCCAGCAGCTTGGGCGGACAGTACTCCTACAATGAGCAGTTCTTC.

The chain carries TRBV7-6 and TRBJ2-7, with D possibly being TRBD2 (6 bases). The germline V and J ends were trimmed by 1 base and 3 bases, with 13 bases remaining between them. The CDR3 length is 15 residues. CDR1 SGHVS and CDR2 FNYEAQ come from the germline V gene. CDR3 region: CASSLGPGANYEQYF. CDR3 sequence (DNA): TGTGCCAGCAGCTTAGGCCCGGGAGCCAACTACGAGCAGTACTTC. The variable domain in full, completed from reference TRBV7-6 and TRBJ2-7, reads GAGVSQSPRYKVTKRGQDVALRCDPISGHVSLYWYRQALGQGPEFLTYFNYEAQQDKSGLPNDRFSAERPEGSISTLTIQRTEQRDSAMYRCASSLGPGANYEQYFGPGTRLTVT.